This passage covers 17 T cell receptor beta chains from one sample sequenced in a study of shared clonotypes between healthy human individuals. Generated by immunoSEQ multiplex PCR, the TCRdb table keeps only in-frame clones and is missing some. The sample contains about 1,500,000 clones, over 95% of which appear only once. The sequenced sample was naive CD4+ T cells sorted from blood. Subset of the sample: CD45RA+ positively selected. These receptors came from a man aged 25 to 40 in good health.

The chain joins TRBV7-9 to TRBJ1-2; D remains ambiguous. Trimming took off 4 bases at V and 1 base at J, with 19 bases between the two ends. This CDR3 comprises 17 residues. Germline V gene lookup returns CDR1 SEHNR and CDR2 FQNEAQ (reference sequence). CDR3 nucleotides: TGTGCCAGCAGCTCACCTGGTCGATCGGGCGTTAACTATGGCTACACCTTC. Translated, it gives CASSSPGRSGVNYGYTF.

This clone has only a few counts. This chain uses TRBV20-1 with TRBJ2-7; D is unclear. This CDR3 is built from 11 residues. The V end was cut by 6 bases, the J end by 3 bases, with 9 bases between. Germline values: CDR1 DFQATT, CDR2 SNEGSKA (reference sequence). The CDR3, as DNA: TGCAGTGCCCCGACCCTCTACGAGCAGTACTTC. It specifies CSAPTLYEQYF.

The chain links TRBV2 to TRBJ2-7; the D gene is possibly TRBD1 (6 bases). V dropped 7 bases and J dropped 4 bases, with 17 bases sitting between them. The CDR3 runs 14 residues. Germline V gene sequence: CDR1 SNHLY, CDR2 FYNNEI. CDR3 loop: CASKGRGMFYEQYF. The CDR3 DNA reads TGTGCCAGCAAGGGCAGGGGAATGTTTTACGAGCAGTACTTC.

The CDR3 is CASSPETGIHTEAFF. The CDR3, as DNA: TGTGCCAGCTCACCTGAGACAGGGATCCACACTGAAGCTTTCTTT. V usage is TRBV18 and J usage is TRBJ1-1; TRBD1 agrees at 7 bases. The CDR3 is 15 amino acids. The V segment lost 3 bases and the J segment 3 bases; nucleotides outside the gene matches: 7. In germline, CDR1 is KGHSH, CDR2 LQKENI.

The V and J genes are TRBV2 and TRBJ1-1; no definite D call. V was pared by 7 bases and J by 0 bases, with 12 bases between. This CDR3 spans 14 amino acids. Per germline, CDR1 SNHLY and CDR2 FYNNEI. CDR3 amino acids: CASTVENMNTEAFF. CDR3 DNA: TGTGCCAGCACCGTGGAGAACATGAACACTGAAGCTTTCTTT.

The V and J genes are TRBV19 and TRBJ1-1, with 7 positions matching TRBD1. J lost 5 bases, V lost 5 bases, and 8 bases had no gene match. The CDR3 has 14 residues. Germline V gene lookup returns CDR1 LNHDA and CDR2 SQIVND (reference sequence). The CDR3 DNA is TGTGCCAGTAGTGAGGACAGGCGGAGAACTGAAGCTTTCTTT. Protein product: CASSEDRRRTEAFF.

This clone was seen a single time. Other DNA sequences in the same sample also yield this CDR3. The chain carries TRBV7-2 and TRBJ2-7; D perhaps matches TRBD1 (5 bases). Per germline, CDR1 SGHTA and CDR2 FQGNSA. The CDR3 length is 13 residues. V was clipped by 2 bases and J by 2 bases, with 7 bases between them. The CDR3, as DNA: TGTGCCAGCAGCTTAAGGGGCGCCTACGAGCAGTACTTC. Translation: CASSLRGAYEQYF.

The chain employs TRBV14 and TRBJ2-7; no definite D call. The V and J ends lost 2 bases and 0 bases respectively, with 5 bases between them. This CDR3 comprises 13 residues. Germline CDR1 is SGHDN and CDR2 is FVKESK. CDR3 region: CASSQPSSYEQYF. The CDR3 nucleotides read TGTGCCAGCAGCCAACCGAGCTCCTACGAGCAGTACTTC.

This chain connects TRBV15 to TRBJ2-7, with 12 positions matching TRBD2. The length of the CDR3 is 15 residues. V was pared by 3 bases and J by 2 bases, with 2 bases of the junction left unmatched. Germline values: CDR1 LNHNV, CDR2 YYDKDF (reference sequence). CDR3 coding DNA: TGTGCCACCAGCAGGACTAGCGGGAGCGCCTACGAGCAGTACTTC. Translation gives CATSRTSGSAYEQYF. The entire variable domain, with the rest obtained from reference TRBV15 and TRBJ2-7, is as follows: DAMVIQNPRYQVTQFGKPVTLSCSQTLNHNVMYWYQQKSSQAPKLLFHYYDKDFNNEADTPDNFQSRRPNTSFCFLDIRSPGLGDTAMYLCATSRTSGSAYEQYFGPGTRLTVT.

The CDR3 protein is CASSPGTGGGYEQYF. The CDR3 DNA sequence: TGTGCCAGCTCACCAGGGACAGGGGGTGGCTACGAGCAGTACTTC. The V gene is TRBV18, the J gene TRBJ2-7; the match to TRBD1 covers 11 bases. V shed 2 bases, J shed 3 bases, and the junction held 3 bases outside the gene matches. Germline V gene sequence: CDR1 KGHSH, CDR2 LQKENI. The CDR3 loop spans 15 amino acids.

The chain combines TRBV28 with TRBJ2-5; possibly TRBD2 for D (5 bases). Germline V gene sequence: CDR1 MDHEN, CDR2 SYDVKM. V lost 2 bases and J lost 2, with 15 bases in between. The CDR3 extends over 16 amino acids. DNA for the CDR3: TGTGCCAGCAGTTTAAGGGAGCTTCGGCCTCAAGAGACCCAGTACTTC. Encoded protein: CASSLRELRPQETQYF.

The chain uses TRBV6-1 and TRBJ1-5; tentatively, D is TRBD1 (6 bases). The CDR3 is 15 residues long. V was clipped by 5 bases and J by 3 bases, with 14 bases between them. The germline V gene encodes CDR1 MNHNS and CDR2 SASEGT. CDR3 sequence (DNA): TGTGCCAGCAGTACGGGCGGGACACACAATCAGCCCCAGCATTTT. This translates into CASSTGGTHNQPQHF.

CDR3 in DNA: TGTGCCAGCAGCAAAGCGACTGTAAGTGAAGCTTTCTTT. It translates to CASSKATVSEAFF. This sequence joins TRBV7-2 and TRBJ1-1; D gene ambiguous. Germline V gene lookup returns CDR1 SGHTA and CDR2 FQGNSA. V lost 5 bases, J lost 7 bases, and 14 bases lay in between. This CDR3 contains 13 residues.

The rearrangement links TRBV28 to TRBJ1-3; D gene unclear. Trimming left V 5 bases short and J 2 bases short, with 16 bases between. Germline-derived CDR1 and CDR2 are MDHEN and SYDVKM. The CDR3 contains 16 residues. The CDR3 loop reads CASSGVLGGAGNTIYF. In DNA form, the CDR3 reads TGTGCCAGCAGTGGGGTCCTTGGTGGGGCTGGAAACACCATATATTTT.

This sequence joins TRBV28 and TRBJ1-2; D not certain. With 2 bases removed from V and 7 bases from J, the gap between germline ends came to 11 bases. Germline assignment: CDR1 MDHEN and CDR2 SYDVKM. The CDR3 sequence is 13 residues long. The CDR3 DNA reads TGTGCCAGCAGTTTAAGGCCGCGTGGTGGCTACACCTTC. Its protein product is CASSLRPRGGYTF.

The J gene is TRBJ2-3, the V gene TRBV28, with 10 bases identical to TRBD2. The V gene's germline CDR1 is MDHEN and CDR2 SYDVKM. V shed 3 bases, J shed 1 base, and the junction held 1 base outside the gene matches. The CDR3 covers 15 residues. CDR3 DNA sequence: TGTGCCAGCAGTTTCGGGACTAGCGGCACAGATACGCAGTATTTT. This encodes CASSFGTSGTDTQYF.

Only one count was recorded for this clone. V and J are TRBV19 and TRBJ2-3; 7 bases agree with TRBD1. CDR3 size: 16 residues. Germline trimming cut 7 bases from V and 11 bases from J; bases unmatched to any gene: 21. Per the germline V gene, CDR1 is LNHDA and CDR2 is SQIVND (reference sequence). CDR3 DNA: TGTGCCAGTATCCCGAGGGCCGGGACAGAAAGCGTCGGGCAGTATTTT. Protein sequence: CASIPRAGTESVGQYF.